Listed below are T cell receptor beta chains from one sample, sequenced in a study of T cell responses to AZD1222 COVID-19 vaccine. TCRdb's table, derived via immunoSEQ multiplex PCR, lists solely in-frame clones and lacks some. The sample shows 90,000 to 100,000 clones, less than 85% of them seen only once. This sample comprised peripheral blood, obtained 28 days after the second AZD1222 dose. The receptors were gathered from an adult who received the AZD1222 COVID-19 vaccine. CDR3s include the opening cysteine and the closing phenylalanine or tryptophan.

j_call	v_call	cdr3_aa
TRBJ1-5	TRBV28	CASTSGQFYSNQPQHF
TRBJ2-2	TRBV12-5	CASGMGGPGELFF
TRBJ2-2	TRBV30	CAWSLGPGGADTGELFF
TRBJ1-6	TRBV10-3	CAISRTEKNSPLHF
TRBJ2-7	TRBV11-2	CASSSTGYEQYF
TRBJ1-6	TRBV19	CASSPGTANSPLHF
TRBJ1-5	TRBV19	CATRGWGQGDHQPQHF
TRBJ1-1	TRBV7-9	CASSLARSGGMNTEAFF
TRBJ1-1	TRBV18	CASSPGQANTEAFF
TRBJ1-2	TRBV6-1	CASSEKGYYGYTF
TRBJ2-1	TRBV7-2	CASSYGLVENEQFF
TRBJ2-1	TRBV10-3	CAISEALRGEQFF
TRBJ1-1	TRBV19	CASMEGSVGNTEAFF
TRBJ2-3	TRBV7-2	CASRTLARTGSQYF
TRBJ1-6	TRBV11-2	CASSLEGRDNSPLHF
TRBJ1-1	TRBV5-1	CASSFKTGNSGTTEAFF
TRBJ1-4	TRBV3-1/TRBV3-2	CASSLGGNRANEKLFF
TRBJ2-1	TRBV6-5	CASSTTLEQFF
TRBJ1-1	TRBV11-2	CASSLGRQNTEAFF
TRBJ2-7	TRBV10-2	CASKAGTVSYEQYF
TRBJ1-5	TRBV15	CATSRTISNQPQHF
TRBJ2-7	TRBV6-2/TRBV6-3	CASSYPSGLAGGPEQYF
TRBJ1-5	TRBV6-5	CASSSLRNQPQHF
TRBJ1-4	TRBV5-1	CASSLLGIGANEKLFF
TRBJ2-1	TRBV7-9	CASSLASQVNEQFF
TRBJ1-5	TRBV5-8	CASSEGQISNQPQHF
TRBJ1-6	TRBV10-2	CASSLGQGRNISPLHF
TRBJ2-3	TRBV6-2/TRBV6-3	CASSYGLAGGPDTQYF
TRBJ1-1	TRBV19	CASSPWQGARNTEAFF
TRBJ2-1	TRBV24-1	CATSVLVEGEQFF
TRBJ1-2	TRBV4-1	CASSQEGQGGELRGYTF
TRBJ2-1	TRBV7-8	CASSIPWRDSEQFF
TRBJ1-2	TRBV12-3/TRBV12-4	CATRDSRVYGYTF
TRBJ2-7	TRBV10-2	CASSEVNSQTYEQYF
TRBJ1-2	TRBV6-5	CASSGDGLSGYTF
TRBJ2-1	TRBV5-1	CASSLDRTNEQFF
TRBJ1-6	TRBV7-2	CASSLAGVGNSPLHF
TRBJ2-2	TRBV5-1	CASSLVRGPNTGELFF
TRBJ1-2	TRBV7-9	CASSSGRRYTF
TRBJ1-2	TRBV7-3	CASSPRGEAGYTF
TRBJ1-6	TRBV3-1/TRBV3-2	CASSQRTDNSPLHF
TRBJ2-5	TRBV2	CASIERVFAETQYF
TRBJ2-2	TRBV11-3	CATRGGLPTGELFF
TRBJ1-6	TRBV25-1	CASRLGQISYNSPLHF
TRBJ1-2	TRBV7-9	CASSLEPYGYTF
TRBJ2-7	TRBV7-8	CASSQRGGDEQYF
TRBJ1-1	TRBV29-1	CSSEGGILTEAFF
TRBJ2-3	TRBV6-1	CASSDLASGSADTQYF
TRBJ1-2	TRBV7-3	CASSLGQGTLGYTF
TRBJ2-1	TRBV5-4	CASSSDSSSYNEQFF
TRBJ2-7	TRBV7-9	CASSLADGPYEQYF
TRBJ2-6	TRBV5-1	CASSFLTGTGANVLTF
TRBJ2-4	TRBV6-5	CASSRTVHGKNIQYF